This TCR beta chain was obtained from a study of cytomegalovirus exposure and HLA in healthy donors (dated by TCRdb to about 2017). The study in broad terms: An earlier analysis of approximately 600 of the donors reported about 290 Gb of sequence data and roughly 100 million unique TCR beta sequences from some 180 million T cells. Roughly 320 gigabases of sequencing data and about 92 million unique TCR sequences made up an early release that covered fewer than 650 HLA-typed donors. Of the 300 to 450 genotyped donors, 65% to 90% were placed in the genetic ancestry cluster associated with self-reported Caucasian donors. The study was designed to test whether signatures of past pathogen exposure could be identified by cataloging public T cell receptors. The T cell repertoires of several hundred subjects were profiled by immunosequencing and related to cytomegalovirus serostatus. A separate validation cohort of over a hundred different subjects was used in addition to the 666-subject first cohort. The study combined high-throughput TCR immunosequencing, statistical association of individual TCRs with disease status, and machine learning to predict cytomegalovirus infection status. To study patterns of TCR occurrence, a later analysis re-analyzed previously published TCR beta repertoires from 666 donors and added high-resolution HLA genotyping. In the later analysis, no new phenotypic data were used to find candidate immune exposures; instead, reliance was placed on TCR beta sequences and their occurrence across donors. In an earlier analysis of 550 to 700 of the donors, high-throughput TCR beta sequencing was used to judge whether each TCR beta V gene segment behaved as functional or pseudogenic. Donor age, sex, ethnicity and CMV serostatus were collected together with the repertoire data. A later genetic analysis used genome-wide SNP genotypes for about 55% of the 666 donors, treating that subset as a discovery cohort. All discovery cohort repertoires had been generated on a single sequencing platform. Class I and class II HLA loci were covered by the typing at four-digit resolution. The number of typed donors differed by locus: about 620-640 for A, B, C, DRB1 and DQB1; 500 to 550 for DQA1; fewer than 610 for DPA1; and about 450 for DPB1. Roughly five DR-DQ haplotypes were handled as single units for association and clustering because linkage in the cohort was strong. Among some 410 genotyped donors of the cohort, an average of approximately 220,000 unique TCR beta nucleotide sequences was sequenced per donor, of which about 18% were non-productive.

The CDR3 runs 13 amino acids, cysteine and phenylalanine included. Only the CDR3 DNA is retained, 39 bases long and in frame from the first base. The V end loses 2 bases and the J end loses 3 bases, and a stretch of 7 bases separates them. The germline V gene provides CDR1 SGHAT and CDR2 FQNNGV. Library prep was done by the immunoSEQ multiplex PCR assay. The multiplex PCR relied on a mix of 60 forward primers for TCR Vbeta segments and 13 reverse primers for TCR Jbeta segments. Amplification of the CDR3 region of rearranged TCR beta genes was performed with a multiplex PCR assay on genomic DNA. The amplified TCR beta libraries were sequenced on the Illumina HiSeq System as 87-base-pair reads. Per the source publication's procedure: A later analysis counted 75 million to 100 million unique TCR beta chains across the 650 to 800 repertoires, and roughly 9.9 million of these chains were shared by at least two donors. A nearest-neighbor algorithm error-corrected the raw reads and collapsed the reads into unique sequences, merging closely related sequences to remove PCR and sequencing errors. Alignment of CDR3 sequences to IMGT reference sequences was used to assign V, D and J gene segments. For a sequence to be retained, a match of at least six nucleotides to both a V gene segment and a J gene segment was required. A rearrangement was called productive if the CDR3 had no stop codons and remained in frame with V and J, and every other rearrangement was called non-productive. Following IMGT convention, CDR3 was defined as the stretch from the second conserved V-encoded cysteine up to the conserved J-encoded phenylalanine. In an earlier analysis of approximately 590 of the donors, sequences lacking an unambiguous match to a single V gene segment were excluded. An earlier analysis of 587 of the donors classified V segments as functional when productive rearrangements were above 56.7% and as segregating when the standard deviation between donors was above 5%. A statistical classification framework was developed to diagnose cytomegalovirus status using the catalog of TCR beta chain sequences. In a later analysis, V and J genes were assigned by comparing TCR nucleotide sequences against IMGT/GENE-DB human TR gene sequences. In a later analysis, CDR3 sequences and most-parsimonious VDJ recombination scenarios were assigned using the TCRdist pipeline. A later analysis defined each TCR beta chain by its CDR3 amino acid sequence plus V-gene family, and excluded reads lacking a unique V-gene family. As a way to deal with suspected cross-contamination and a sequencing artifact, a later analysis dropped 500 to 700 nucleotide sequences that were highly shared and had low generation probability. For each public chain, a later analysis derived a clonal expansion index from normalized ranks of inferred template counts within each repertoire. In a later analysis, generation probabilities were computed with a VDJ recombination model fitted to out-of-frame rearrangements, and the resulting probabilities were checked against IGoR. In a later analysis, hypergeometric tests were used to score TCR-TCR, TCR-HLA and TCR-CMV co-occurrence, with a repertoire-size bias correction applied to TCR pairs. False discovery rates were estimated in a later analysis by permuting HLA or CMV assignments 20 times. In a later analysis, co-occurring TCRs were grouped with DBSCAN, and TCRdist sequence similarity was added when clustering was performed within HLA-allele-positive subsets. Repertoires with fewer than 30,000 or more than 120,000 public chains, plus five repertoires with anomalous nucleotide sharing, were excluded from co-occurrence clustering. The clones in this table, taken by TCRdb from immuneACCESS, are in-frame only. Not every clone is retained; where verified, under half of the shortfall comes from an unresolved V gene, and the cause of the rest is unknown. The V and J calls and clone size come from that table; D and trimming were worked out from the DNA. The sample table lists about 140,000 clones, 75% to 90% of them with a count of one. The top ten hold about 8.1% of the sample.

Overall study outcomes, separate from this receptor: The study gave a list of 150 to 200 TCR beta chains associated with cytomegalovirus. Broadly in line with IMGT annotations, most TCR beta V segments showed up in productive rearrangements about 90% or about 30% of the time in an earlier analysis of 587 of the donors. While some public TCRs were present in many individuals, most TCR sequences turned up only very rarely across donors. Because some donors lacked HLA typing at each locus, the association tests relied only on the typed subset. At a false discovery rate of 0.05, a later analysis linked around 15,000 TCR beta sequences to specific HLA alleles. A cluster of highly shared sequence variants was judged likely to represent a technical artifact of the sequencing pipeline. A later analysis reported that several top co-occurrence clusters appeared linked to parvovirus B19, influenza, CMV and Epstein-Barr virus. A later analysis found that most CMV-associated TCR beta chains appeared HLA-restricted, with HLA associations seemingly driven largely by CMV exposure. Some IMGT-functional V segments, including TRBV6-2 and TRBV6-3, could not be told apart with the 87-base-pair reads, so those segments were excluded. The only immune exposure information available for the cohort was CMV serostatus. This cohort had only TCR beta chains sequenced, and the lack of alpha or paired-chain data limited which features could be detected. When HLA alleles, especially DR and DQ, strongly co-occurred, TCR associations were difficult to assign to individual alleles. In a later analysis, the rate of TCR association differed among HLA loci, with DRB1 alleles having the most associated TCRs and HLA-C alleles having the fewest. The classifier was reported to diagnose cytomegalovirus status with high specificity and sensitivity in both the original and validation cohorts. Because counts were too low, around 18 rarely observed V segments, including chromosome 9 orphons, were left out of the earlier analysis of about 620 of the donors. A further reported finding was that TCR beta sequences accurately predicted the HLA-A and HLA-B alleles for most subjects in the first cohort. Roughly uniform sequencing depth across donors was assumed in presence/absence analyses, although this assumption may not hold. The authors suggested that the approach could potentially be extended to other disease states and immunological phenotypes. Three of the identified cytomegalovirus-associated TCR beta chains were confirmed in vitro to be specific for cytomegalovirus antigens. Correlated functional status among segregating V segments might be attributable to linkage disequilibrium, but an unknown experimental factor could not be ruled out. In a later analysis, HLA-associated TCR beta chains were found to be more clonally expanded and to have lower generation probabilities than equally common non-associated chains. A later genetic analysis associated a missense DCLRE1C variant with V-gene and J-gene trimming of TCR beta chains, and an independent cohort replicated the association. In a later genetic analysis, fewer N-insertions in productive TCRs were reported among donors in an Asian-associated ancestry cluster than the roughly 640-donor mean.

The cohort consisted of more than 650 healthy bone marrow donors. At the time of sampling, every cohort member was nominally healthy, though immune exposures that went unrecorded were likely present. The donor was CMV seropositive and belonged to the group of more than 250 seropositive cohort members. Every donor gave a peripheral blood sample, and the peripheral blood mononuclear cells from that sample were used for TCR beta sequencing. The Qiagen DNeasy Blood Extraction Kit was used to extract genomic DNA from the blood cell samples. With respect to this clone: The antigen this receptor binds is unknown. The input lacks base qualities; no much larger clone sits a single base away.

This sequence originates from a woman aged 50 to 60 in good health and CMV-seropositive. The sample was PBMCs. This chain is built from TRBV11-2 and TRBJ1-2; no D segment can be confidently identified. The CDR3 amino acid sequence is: CASSLTQDYGYTF. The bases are TGTGCCAGCAGCTTAACCCAGGACTATGGCTACACCTTC.